The rows below give T cell receptor beta chains drawn from one sample of a study of OX40 agonist ivuxolimab in advanced cancers. The protocol was immunoSEQ multiplex PCR, while the TCRdb copy is restricted to in-frame clones and leaves out a portion. The sample lists about 79,000 clones; approximately 94% were seen once. Sequencing was performed on CD4+ or CD8+ T cells sorted from blood, taken in a trial of the OX40 agonist ivuxolimab. The source of these receptors is an adult with an advanced solid tumor such as melanoma, head and neck, liver or kidney cancer. Both conserved end residues are part of each CDR3. The order of the fields is J gene, V gene, D gene, clone size, CDR3 length, CDR3 protein, CDR3 DNA. A D gene is named only where the DNA matches it firmly. Only part of the rows carry a size: once, few, many, or a class if the clone is expanded.

J: TRBJ1-5; V: TRBV27; D: TRBD1; size: NA; length: 17; CDR3: CASSLHGTGGSNQPQHF; DNA: TGTGCCAGCAGTCTCCATGGGACAGGGGGTAGCAATCAGCCCCAGCATTTT
J: TRBJ2-1; V: TRBV27; D: TRBD1; size: NA; length: 18; CDR3: CASRKGFGTGIGLDEQFF; DNA: TGTGCCAGCAGAAAAGGTTTCGGGACAGGGATAGGACTGGATGAGCAGTTCTTC
J: TRBJ2-3; V: TRBV7-9; D: NA; size: NA; length: 15; CDR3: CASSPPGVGTDTQYF; DNA: TGTGCCAGCAGCCCCCCCGGGGTTGGCACAGATACGCAGTATTTT
J: TRBJ1-5; V: TRBV5-8; D: TRBD1; size: NA; length: 16; CDR3: CASSSTDRGYAQPQHF; DNA: TGTGCCAGCAGCTCAACTGACAGGGGGTATGCTCAGCCCCAGCATTTT
J: TRBJ2-3; V: TRBV6-6; D: TRBD2; size: NA; length: 16; CDR3: CASTFSGSEGTDTQYF; DNA: TGTGCCAGCACATTTAGCGGGTCGGAGGGCACAGATACGCAGTATTTT
J: TRBJ2-5; V: TRBV28; D: NA; size: NA; length: 15; CDR3: CASRITLAVKETQYF; DNA: TGTGCCAGCAGAATCACTTTAGCGGTTAAAGAGACCCAGTACTTC
J: TRBJ1-1; V: TRBV19; D: NA; size: NA; length: 11; CDR3: CASSTHLGAFF; DNA: TGTGCCAGTAGTACCCATTTAGGAGCTTTCTTT
J: TRBJ2-5; V: TRBV11-2; D: TRBD2; size: NA; length: 14; CDR3: CASSLGLAEETQYF; DNA: TGTGCCAGCAGCTTAGGTCTAGCGGAAGAGACCCAGTACTTC
J: TRBJ2-7; V: TRBV4-3; D: NA; size: NA; length: 15; CDR3: CASSQDRDTTYEQYF; DNA: TGCGCCAGCAGCCAAGATAGGGACACCACCTACGAGCAGTACTTC
J: TRBJ2-2; V: TRBV5-4; D: TRBD2; size: NA; length: 18; CDR3: CASSPYVGGTLNTGELFF; DNA: TGTGCCAGCAGCCCTTATGTCGGGGGGACTTTAAACACCGGGGAGCTGTTTTTT
J: TRBJ2-7; V: TRBV7-2; D: NA; size: once; length: 13; CDR3: CASRPAGDYEQYF; DNA: TGTGCCAGCAGGCCGGCCGGAGACTACGAGCAGTACTTC
J: TRBJ2-7; V: TRBV7-2; D: NA; size: once; length: 12; CDR3: CASSLVPVEQYF; DNA: TGTGCCAGCAGCTTAGTTCCGGTGGAGCAGTACTTC
J: TRBJ2-1; V: TRBV5-1; D: TRBD1; size: NA; length: 14; CDR3: CASSSGTGDSEQFF; DNA: TGCGCCAGCAGCTCCGGGACAGGGGATAGTGAGCAGTTCTTC
J: TRBJ2-7; V: TRBV11-1; D: NA; size: NA; length: 13; CDR3: CASSFGRNYEQYF; DNA: TGTGCCAGCAGCTTTGGACGAAACTACGAGCAGTACTTC
J: TRBJ2-7; V: TRBV15; D: NA; size: NA; length: 13; CDR3: CATSKTEPYEQYF; DNA: TGTGCCACCAGCAAGACAGAACCCTACGAGCAGTACTTC
J: TRBJ2-5; V: TRBV5-1; D: NA; size: NA; length: 16; CDR3: CASSLELQPSGETQYF; DNA: TGCGCCAGCAGCTTGGAGCTCCAACCGAGCGGAGAGACCCAGTACTTC
J: TRBJ2-3; V: TRBV5-1; D: TRBD1; size: NA; length: 17; CDR3: CASSLEGTGGVSDTQYF; DNA: TGCGCCAGCAGCTTGGAGGGAACAGGGGGCGTGTCAGATACGCAGTATTTT
J: TRBJ2-1; V: TRBV6-4; D: NA; size: NA; length: 13; CDR3: CASSEGGAYEQFF; DNA: TGTGCCAGCAGTGAGGGGGGCGCATATGAGCAGTTCTTC
J: TRBJ2-6; V: TRBV27; D: TRBD1; size: NA; length: 19; CDR3: CASSLEPGQGARGANVLTF; DNA: TGTGCCAGCAGTTTGGAACCGGGACAGGGGGCGCGAGGGGCCAACGTCCTGACTTTC
J: TRBJ1-2; V: TRBV6-5; D: NA; size: NA; length: 12; CDR3: CASSPGVYGYTF; DNA: TGTGCCAGCTCTCCTGGAGTCTATGGCTACACCTTC
J: TRBJ2-7; V: TRBV6-5; D: NA; size: NA; length: 15; CDR3: CASAPSDLAFHEQYF; DNA: TGTGCCAGCGCCCCTAGCGACCTGGCCTTCCACGAGCAGTACTTC
J: TRBJ1-1; V: TRBV15; D: NA; size: NA; length: 16; CDR3: CATSRDSLGGNTEAFF; DNA: TGTGCCACCAGCAGAGATTCCCTCGGAGGGAACACTGAAGCTTTCTTT
J: TRBJ2-5; V: TRBV7-9; D: TRBD1; size: NA; length: 16; CDR3: CASSFSTRGRQETQYF; DNA: TGTGCCAGCAGCTTTTCCACCAGGGGGCGCCAAGAGACCCAGTACTTC
J: TRBJ2-1; V: TRBV27; D: TRBD2; size: NA; length: 15; CDR3: CASSLKGDYYNEQFF; DNA: TGTGCCAGCAGCCTTAAAGGGGACTATTACAATGAGCAGTTCTTC
J: TRBJ2-2; V: TRBV10-3; D: TRBD1; size: NA; length: 16; CDR3: CAISTGTGGSTGELFF; DNA: TGTGCCATCAGTACCGGGACAGGGGGTTCCACCGGGGAGCTGTTTTTT
J: TRBJ2-7; V: TRBV28; D: NA; size: NA; length: 11; CDR3: CASSAWTVQYF; DNA: TGTGCCAGCAGTGCCTGGACAGTGCAGTACTTC
J: TRBJ2-7; V: TRBV28; D: NA; size: NA; length: 16; CDR3: CASSPGPIEGSYEQYF; DNA: TGTGCCAGCAGCCCCGGGCCTATCGAAGGCTCCTACGAGCAGTACTTC
J: TRBJ2-5; V: TRBV11-1; D: NA; size: NA; length: 12; CDR3: CASTITGETQYF; DNA: TGTGCCAGCACCATCACAGGGGAGACCCAGTACTTC
J: TRBJ2-7; V: TRBV5-1; D: NA; size: NA; length: 14; CDR3: CASSLAWGSYEQYF; DNA: TGCGCCAGCAGCTTGGCCTGGGGATCCTACGAGCAGTACTTC
J: TRBJ2-1; V: TRBV9; D: NA; size: NA; length: 13; CDR3: CASSVEIYNEQFF; DNA: TGTGCCAGCAGCGTAGAGATATACAATGAGCAGTTCTTC
J: TRBJ2-7; V: TRBV28; D: TRBD1; size: NA; length: 12; CDR3: CASSSDRGKQYF; DNA: TGTGCCAGCAGCTCGGACAGGGGCAAGCAGTACTTC
J: TRBJ1-5; V: TRBV19; D: TRBD1; size: NA; length: 14; CDR3: CASRPGTGIQPQHF; DNA: TGTGCCAGCAGACCCGGGACAGGGATTCAGCCCCAGCATTTT
J: TRBJ2-5; V: TRBV25-1; D: TRBD1; size: NA; length: 15; CDR3: CASSETGTYQETQYF; DNA: TGTGCCAGCAGTGAGACAGGGACGTACCAAGAGACCCAGTACTTC
J: TRBJ2-1; V: TRBV27; D: NA; size: NA; length: 16; CDR3: CASRSAQVDSYNEQFF; DNA: TGTGCCAGCCGGAGCGCTCAGGTCGACTCCTACAATGAGCAGTTCTTC
J: TRBJ1-1; V: TRBV7-2; D: NA; size: few; length: 13; CDR3: CASSPGRNTEAFF; DNA: TGTGCCAGCAGCCCCGGCCGGAACACTGAAGCTTTCTTT
J: TRBJ2-1; V: TRBV6-4; D: TRBD2; size: few; length: 15; CDR3: CASSTSGGDIGEQFF; DNA: TGTGCCAGCAGTACTAGCGGGGGAGATATTGGGGAGCAGTTCTTC